This TCR beta chain stems from a study of response to subunit inactivated influenza vaccine. Each CDR3 protein gets one entry after TCRdb re-called the RT-PCR reads with MiXCR. The data hold roughly 500,000 distinct CDR3 sequences, with 20% to 25% observed a single time. The germline V gene encodes CDR1 SEHNR and CDR2 FQNEAQ (reference sequence). The length of the CDR3 is 15 residues. J lost 9 bases, V lost 1 base, and 5 bases had no gene match. This clonotype has a handful of counts. This same sample was also taken into another study, of T cells expressing NK-cell markers. That paper states: It was by 5'RACE template switching with UMIs that TCR beta cDNA was made. Of CD8+ T cells, roughly 1.0-7.0% belonged to dominant NKG2C+ clonotypes in roughly 6 donors.

This material consisted of CD4+ T cells sorted from PBMCs, taken approximately 13 days after vaccination. The rearrangement links TRBV7-9 to TRBJ2-1, with 11 positions matching TRBD2. This TCR came from a man aged 50 to 60 who received an inactivated influenza vaccine. Here the CDR3 DNA reads TGTGCCAGCAGCTTAGGCGGGACTAGCGGTGGTGAGCAGTTCTTC. It specifies CASSLGGTSGGEQFF.